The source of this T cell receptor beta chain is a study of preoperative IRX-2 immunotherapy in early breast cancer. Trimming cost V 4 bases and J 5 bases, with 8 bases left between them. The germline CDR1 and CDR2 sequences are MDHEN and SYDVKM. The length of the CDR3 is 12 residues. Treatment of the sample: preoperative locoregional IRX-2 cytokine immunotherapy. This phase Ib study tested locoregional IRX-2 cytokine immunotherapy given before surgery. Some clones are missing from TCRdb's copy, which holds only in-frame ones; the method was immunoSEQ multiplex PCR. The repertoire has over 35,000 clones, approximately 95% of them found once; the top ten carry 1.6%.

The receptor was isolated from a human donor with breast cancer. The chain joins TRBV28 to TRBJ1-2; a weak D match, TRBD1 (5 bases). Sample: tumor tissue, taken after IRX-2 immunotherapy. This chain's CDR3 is CASSSRQYGYTF. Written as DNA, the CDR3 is TGTGCCAGCAGTTCTCGACAGTATGGCTACACCTTC.